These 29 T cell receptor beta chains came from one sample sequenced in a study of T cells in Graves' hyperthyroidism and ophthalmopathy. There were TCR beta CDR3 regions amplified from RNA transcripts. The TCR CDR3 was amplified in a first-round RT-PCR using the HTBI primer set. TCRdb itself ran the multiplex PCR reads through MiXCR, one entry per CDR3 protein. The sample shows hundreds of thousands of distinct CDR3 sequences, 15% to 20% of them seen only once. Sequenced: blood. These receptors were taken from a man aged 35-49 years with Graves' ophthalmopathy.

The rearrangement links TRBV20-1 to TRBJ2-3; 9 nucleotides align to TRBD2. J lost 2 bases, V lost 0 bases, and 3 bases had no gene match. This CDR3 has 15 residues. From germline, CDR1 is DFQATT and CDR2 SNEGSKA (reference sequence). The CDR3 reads CSAREASGNTDTQYF. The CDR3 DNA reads TGCAGTGCTAGAGAGGCTAGCGGGAACACAGATACGCAGTATTTT.

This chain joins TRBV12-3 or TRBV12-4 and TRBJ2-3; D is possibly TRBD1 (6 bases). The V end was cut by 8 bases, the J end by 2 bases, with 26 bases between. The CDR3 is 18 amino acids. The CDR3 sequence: CASSPPMGASDPTDTQYF. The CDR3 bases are TGTGCCAGCTCACCACCGATGGGGGCGTCCGACCCCACAGATACGCAGTATTTT.

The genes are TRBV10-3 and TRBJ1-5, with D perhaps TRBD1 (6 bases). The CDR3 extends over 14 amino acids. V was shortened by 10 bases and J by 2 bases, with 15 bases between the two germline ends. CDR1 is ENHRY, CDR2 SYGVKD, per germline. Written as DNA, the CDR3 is TGTGCCACCAAGGACAGTGGGGGCAATCAGCCCCAGCATTTT. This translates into CATKDSGGNQPQHF.

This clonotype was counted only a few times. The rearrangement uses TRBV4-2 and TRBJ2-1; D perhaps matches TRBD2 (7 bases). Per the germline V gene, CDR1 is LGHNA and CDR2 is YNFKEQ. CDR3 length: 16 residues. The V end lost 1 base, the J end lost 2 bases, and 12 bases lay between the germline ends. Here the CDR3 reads CASSQVVGGPYNEQFF. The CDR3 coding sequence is TGTGCCAGCAGCCAAGTTGTGGGGGGGCCCTACAATGAGCAGTTCTTC.

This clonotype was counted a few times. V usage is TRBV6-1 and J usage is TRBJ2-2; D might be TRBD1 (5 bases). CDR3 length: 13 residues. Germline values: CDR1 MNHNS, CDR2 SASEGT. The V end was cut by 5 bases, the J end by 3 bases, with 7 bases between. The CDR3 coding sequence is TGTGCCAGCAGTAGCAGGGACACCGGGGAGCTGTTTTTT. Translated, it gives CASSSRDTGELFF.

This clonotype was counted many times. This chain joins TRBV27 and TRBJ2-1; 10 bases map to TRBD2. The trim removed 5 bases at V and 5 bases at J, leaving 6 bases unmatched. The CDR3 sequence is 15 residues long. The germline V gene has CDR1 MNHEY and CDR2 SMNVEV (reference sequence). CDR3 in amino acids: CASSPGTSANNEQFF. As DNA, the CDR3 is TGTGCCAGCAGTCCCGGGACTAGCGCGAACAATGAGCAGTTCTTC.

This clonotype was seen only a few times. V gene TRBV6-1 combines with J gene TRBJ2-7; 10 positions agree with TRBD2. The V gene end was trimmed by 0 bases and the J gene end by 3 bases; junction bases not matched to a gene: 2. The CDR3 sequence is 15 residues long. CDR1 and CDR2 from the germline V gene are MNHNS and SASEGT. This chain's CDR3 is CASSEAASGGYEQYF. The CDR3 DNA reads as TGTGCCAGCAGTGAAGCGGCTAGCGGGGGCTACGAGCAGTACTTC.

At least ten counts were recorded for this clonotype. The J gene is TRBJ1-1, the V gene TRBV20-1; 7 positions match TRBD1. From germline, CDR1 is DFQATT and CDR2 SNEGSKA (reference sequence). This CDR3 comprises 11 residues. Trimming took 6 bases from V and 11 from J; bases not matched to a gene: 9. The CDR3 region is CSAKQGFAAFF. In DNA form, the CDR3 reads TGCAGTGCAAAACAGGGGTTCGCGGCTTTCTTT.

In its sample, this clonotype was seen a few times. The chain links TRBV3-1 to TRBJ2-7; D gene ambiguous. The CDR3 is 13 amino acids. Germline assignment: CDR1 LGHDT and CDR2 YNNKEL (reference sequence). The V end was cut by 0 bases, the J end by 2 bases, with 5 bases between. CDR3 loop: CASSQDMTYEQYF. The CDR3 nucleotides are TGTGCCAGCAGCCAAGATATGACCTACGAGCAGTACTTC.

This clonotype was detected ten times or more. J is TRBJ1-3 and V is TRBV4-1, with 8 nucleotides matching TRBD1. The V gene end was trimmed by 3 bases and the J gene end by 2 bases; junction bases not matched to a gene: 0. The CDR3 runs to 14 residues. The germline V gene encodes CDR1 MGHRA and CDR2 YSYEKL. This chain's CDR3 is CASSQTGAGNTIYF. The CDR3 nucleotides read TGCGCCAGCAGCCAGACAGGGGCTGGAAACACCATATATTTT.

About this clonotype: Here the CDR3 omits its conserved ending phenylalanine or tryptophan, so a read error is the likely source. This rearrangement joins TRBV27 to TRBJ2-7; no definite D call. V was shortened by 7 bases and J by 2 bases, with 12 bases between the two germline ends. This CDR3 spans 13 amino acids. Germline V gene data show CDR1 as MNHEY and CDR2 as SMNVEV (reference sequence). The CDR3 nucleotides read TGTGCCAGCAAGCCCGCCCCGGCCTACGAGCAGTACCTC. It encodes CASKPAPAYEQYL.

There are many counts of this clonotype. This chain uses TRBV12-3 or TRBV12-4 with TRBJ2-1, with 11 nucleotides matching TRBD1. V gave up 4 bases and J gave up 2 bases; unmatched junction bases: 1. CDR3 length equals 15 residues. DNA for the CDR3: TGTGCCAGCAGTTGGACAGGGGGCGCCTACAATGAGCAGTTCTTC. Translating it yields CASSWTGGAYNEQFF.

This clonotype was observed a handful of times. The CDR3 DNA is TGTGCCAGCAGCTCGTCACAGGGGGCCGGGCAGCCCCAGCATTTT. Protein product: CASSSSQGAGQPQHF. The chain couples TRBV7-6 to TRBJ1-5; 9 bases align to TRBD1. The CDR3 length is 15 residues. CDR1 and CDR2 from the germline V gene are SGHVS and FNYEAQ. J was trimmed by 7 bases and V by 4 bases; bases with no gene match: 8.

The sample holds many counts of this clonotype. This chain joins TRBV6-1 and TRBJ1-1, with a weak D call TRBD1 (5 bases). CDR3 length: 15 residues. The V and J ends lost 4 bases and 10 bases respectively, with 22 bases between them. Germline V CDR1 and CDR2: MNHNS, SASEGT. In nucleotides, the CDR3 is TGTGCCAGCAGTGGCGACTCCCAGGGCTATCGACGAGCTTTCTTT. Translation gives CASSGDSQGYRRAFF.

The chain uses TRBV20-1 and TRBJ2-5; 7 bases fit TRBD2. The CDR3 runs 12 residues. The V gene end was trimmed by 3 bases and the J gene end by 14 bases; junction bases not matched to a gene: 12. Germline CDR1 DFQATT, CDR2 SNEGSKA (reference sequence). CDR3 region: CSARYSGEPVYF. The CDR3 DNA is TGCAGTGCTAGGTACAGCGGGGAGCCGGTTTACTTC.

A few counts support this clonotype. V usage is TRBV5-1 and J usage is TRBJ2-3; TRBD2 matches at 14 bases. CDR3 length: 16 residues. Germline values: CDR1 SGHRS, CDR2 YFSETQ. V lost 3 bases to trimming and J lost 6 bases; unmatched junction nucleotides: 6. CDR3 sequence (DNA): TGCGCCAGCAGCTCCGGACTAGCGGGGGGTGGGGATACGCAGTATTTT. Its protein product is CASSSGLAGGGDTQYF. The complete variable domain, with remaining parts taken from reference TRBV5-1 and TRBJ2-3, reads KAGVTQTPRYLIKTRGQQVTLSCSPISGHRSVSWYQQTPGQGLQFLFEYFSETQRNKGNFPGRFSGRQFSNSRSEMNVSTLELGDSALYLCASSSGLAGGGDTQYFGPGTRLTVL.

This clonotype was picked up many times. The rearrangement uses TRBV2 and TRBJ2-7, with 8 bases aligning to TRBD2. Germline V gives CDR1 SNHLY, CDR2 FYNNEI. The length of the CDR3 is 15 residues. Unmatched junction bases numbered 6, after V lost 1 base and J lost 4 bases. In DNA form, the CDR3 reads TGTGCCAGCAGTGAAGGGCTAGCGGGCGGATACGAGCAGTACTTC. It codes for CASSEGLAGGYEQYF.

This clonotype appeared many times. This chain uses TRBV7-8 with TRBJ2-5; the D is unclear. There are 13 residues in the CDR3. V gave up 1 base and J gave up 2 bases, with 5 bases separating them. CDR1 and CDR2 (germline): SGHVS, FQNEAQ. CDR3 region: CASSLGRQETQYF. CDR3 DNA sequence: TGTGCCAGCAGCTTAGGGCGGCAAGAGACCCAGTACTTC. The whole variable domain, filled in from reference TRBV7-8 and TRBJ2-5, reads GAGVSQSPRYKVAKRGQDVALRCDPISGHVSLFWYQQALGQGPEFLTYFQNEAQLDKSGLPSDRFFAERPEGSVSTLKIQRTQQEDSAVYLCASSLGRQETQYFGPGTRLLVL.

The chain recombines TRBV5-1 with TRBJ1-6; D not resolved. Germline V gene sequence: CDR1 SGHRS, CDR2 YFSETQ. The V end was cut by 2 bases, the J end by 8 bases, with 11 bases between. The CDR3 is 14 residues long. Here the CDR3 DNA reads TGCGCCAGCAGCTTAGCGGTGAGCGATTCACCCCTCCACTTT. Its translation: CASSLAVSDSPLHF.

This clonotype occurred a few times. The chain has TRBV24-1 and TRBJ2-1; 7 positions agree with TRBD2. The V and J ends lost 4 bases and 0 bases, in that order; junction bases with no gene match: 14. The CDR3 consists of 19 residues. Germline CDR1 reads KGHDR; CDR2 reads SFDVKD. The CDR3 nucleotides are TGTGCCACCAGTGACCCATCGGGGGGTACTTCAAGCTCCTACAATGAGCAGTTCTTC. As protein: CATSDPSGGTSSSYNEQFF.

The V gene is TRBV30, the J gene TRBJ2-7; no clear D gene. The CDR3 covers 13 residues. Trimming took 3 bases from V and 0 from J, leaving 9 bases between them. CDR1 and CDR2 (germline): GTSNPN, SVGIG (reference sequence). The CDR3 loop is CAWSPDGSYEQYF. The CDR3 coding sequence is TGTGCCTGGAGCCCGGACGGCTCCTACGAGCAGTACTTC.

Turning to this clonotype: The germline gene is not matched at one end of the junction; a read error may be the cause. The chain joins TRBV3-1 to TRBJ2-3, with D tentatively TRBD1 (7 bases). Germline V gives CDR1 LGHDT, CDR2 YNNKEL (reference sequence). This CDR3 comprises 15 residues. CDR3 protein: CASRRDSPSTGTQYF. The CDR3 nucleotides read TGTGCCAGCAGGCGGGACAGTCCTAGCACAGGTACGCAGTATTTT.

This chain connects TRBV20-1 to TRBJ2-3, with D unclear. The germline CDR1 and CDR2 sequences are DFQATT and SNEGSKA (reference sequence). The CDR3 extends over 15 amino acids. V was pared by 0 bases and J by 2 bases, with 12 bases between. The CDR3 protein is CSARDFTAITDTQYF. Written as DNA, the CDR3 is TGCAGTGCTAGAGACTTTACGGCTATCACAGATACGCAGTATTTT.

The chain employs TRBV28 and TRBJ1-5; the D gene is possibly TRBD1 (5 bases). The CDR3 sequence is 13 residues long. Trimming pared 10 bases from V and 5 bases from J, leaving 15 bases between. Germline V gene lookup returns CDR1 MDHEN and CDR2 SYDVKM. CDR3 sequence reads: CATTDRTDQPQHF. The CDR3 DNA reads TGTGCCACCACAGACAGAACTGATCAGCCCCAGCATTTT.

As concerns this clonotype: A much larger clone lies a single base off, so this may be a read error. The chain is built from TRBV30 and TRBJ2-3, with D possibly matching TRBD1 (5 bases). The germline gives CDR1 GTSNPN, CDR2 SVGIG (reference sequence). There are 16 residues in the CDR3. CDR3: CAWSVASDLATDAQYF. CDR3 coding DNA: TGTGCCTGGAGTGTGGCGAGTGACTTGGCGACAGATGCGCAGTATTTT.

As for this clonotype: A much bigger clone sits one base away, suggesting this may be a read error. The CDR3 DNA follows: TGTGCCAGCAGTGAGGCGGCAGCAAGCTATGGCTGCACCTTC. Translating it yields CASSEAAASYGCTF. The chain links TRBV2 to TRBJ1-2; D ambiguous. The germline V gene has CDR1 SNHLY and CDR2 FYNNEI. The CDR3 totals 14 residues.

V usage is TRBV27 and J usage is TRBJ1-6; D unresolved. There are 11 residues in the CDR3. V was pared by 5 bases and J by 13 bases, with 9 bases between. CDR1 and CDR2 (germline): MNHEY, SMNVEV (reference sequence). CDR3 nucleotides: TGTGCCAGCAGTCCTTCATATCCCCTCCACTTT. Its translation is CASSPSYPLHF.

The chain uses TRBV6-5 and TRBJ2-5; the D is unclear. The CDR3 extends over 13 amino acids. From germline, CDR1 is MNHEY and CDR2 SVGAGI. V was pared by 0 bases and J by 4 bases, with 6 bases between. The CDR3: CASSYSPRETQYF. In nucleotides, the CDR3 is TGTGCCAGCAGTTACTCTCCCCGAGAGACCCAGTACTTC.

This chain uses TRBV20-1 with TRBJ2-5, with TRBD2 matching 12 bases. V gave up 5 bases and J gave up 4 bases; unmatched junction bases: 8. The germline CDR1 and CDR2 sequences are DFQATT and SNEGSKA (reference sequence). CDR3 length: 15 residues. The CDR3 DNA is TGCAGTGCTGAGACTAGCGGGAGCAGAGGAGAGACCCAGTACTTC. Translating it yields CSAETSGSRGETQYF.